This T cell receptor beta chain was observed in a study of radiation and T cells in renal cell carcinoma. Regarding the study as a whole: In nephrectomy-only tumors, top 100 clonotypes averaged roughly 45%, versus about 50% irradiated.

Treatment denoted: treatment-naive control, cytoreductive nephrectomy. Control tumors came from a handful of females and over 9 males, aged 40 to 82. Germline lookup yields CDR1 MGHRA and CDR2 YSYEKL. The length of the CDR3 is 15 residues. Between the trimmed V and J ends, which lost 1 base and 1 base, there was a span of 10 bases. Concerning this clone: Its antigen is not known.

TCRdb keeps only in-frame clones here, not all; method: immunoSEQ multiplex PCR. The profile shows about 25,000 clones, 58% of them singletons. V and J are TRBV4-1 and TRBJ1-1; possibly TRBD1 for D (6 bases). This TCR was sampled from a man aged 40-49 years with renal cell carcinoma. The sequencing used tumor tissue, collected from a patient whose treatment was nephrectomy without radiotherapy. CDR3 DNA: TGCGCCAGCAGCCAAGCCACAGGGAAGAACACTGAAGCTTTCTTT. This encodes CASSQATGKNTEAFF.